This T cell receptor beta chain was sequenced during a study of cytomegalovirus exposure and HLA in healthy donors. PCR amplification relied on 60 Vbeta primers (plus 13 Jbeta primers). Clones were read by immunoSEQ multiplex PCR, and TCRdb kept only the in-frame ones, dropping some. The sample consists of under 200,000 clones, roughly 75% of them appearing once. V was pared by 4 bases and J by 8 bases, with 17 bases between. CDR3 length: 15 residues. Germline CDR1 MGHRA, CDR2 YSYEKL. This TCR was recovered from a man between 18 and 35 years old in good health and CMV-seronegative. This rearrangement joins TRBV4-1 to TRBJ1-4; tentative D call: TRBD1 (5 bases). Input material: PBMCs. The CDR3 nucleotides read TGCGCCAGCAGCCCGCTGGGGGGGGAGGGAGAAAAACTGTTTTTT. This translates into CASSPLGGEGEKLFF.